The 25 T cell receptor beta chains presented below share a single source sample, sequenced in a study of T cell repertoires in cytomegalovirus infection. For these TCRs, the target antigens are not known. TCRdb passed the reads through MiXCR, listing each CDR3 protein once. The table lists roughly 920,000 distinct CDR3 sequences, about a third of them singletons, with over 13% in the top ten. The specimen comprised cultured CD8+ T cells from PBMCs, sampled from culture after CMV antigen stimulation. The receptors stem from a human donor in good health (CMV status not recorded). Some clones in this sample may be carry-over from other donors' samples.

This clonotype was seen a handful of times. The rearrangement uses TRBV15 and TRBJ1-6; D is perhaps TRBD1 (6 bases). The CDR3 runs 15 residues. V was pared by 0 bases and J by 8 bases, with 11 bases between. The germline V gene encodes CDR1 LNHNV and CDR2 YYDKDF (reference sequence). DNA for the CDR3: TGTGCCACCAGCAGAGATCGGGGGCAACATTCACCCCTCCACTTT. Protein product: CATSRDRGQHSPLHF.

V gene TRBV12-3 or TRBV12-4 combines with J gene TRBJ1-2; D possibly corresponds to TRBD1 (6 bases). The CDR3 contains 14 residues. V shed 6 bases and J shed 4 bases, with 15 bases lying between them. CDR3 amino acids: CASSPSQGSYGYTF. CDR3 sequence (DNA): TGTGCCAGCAGCCCGTCACAGGGATCCTATGGCTACACCTTC.

On this clonotype: A much larger clone lies a single base off, so this may be a read error. The chain combines TRBV7-2 with TRBJ2-5; no firm D call. The germline V gene encodes CDR1 SGHTA and CDR2 FQGNSA. V lost 1 base and J 3 bases, leaving 12 bases between the germline ends. This CDR3 has 15 residues. This chain's CDR3 is CTSSLVLNREETQYF. CDR3 nucleotides: TGTACCAGCAGCTTAGTCTTAAACAGAGAAGAGACCCAGTACTTC.

This clonotype was found many times. This rearrangement joins TRBV7-9 to TRBJ2-2, with 12 bases lining up with TRBD1. The CDR3 consists of 16 residues. Germline V gives CDR1 SEHNR, CDR2 FQNEAQ (reference sequence). Trimming cost V 4 bases and J 5 bases; bases outside gene matches: 5. In nucleotides, the CDR3 is TGTGCCAGCAGCTCCCGGGACAGGGGGCTGACCGGGGAGCTGTTTTTT. As protein: CASSSRDRGLTGELFF.

This clonotype has ten or more counts. The gene calls are TRBV7-8 and TRBJ2-3; 10 nucleotides agree with TRBD2. J lost 4 bases, V lost 5 bases, and 9 bases had no gene match. This CDR3 comprises 16 residues. Germline loops: CDR1 SGHVS, CDR2 FQNEAQ. This CDR3 is CASSPLEAGGADTQYF. Here the CDR3 DNA reads TGTGCCAGCAGCCCCTTAGAAGCGGGGGGGGCAGATACGCAGTATTTT.

The gene calls are TRBV29-1 and TRBJ1-2; D remains ambiguous. CDR1 is SQVTM and CDR2 is ANQGSEA in the germline V gene. This CDR3 region has 9 residues. V was cut by 4 bases and J by 7 bases, with 4 bases left in between. The CDR3 sequence is CSVVPGYTF. As DNA, the CDR3 is TGCAGCGTTGTCCCTGGCTACACCTTC.

This clonotype came up a few times. J is TRBJ2-3 and V is TRBV6-5; 8 nucleotides match TRBD1. Per germline, CDR1 MNHEY and CDR2 SVGAGI. V was clipped by 6 bases and J by 6 bases; unmatched bases: 5. This CDR3 is 13 amino acids long. CDR3 sequence: CASRTGVHDTQYF. CDR3 DNA: TGTGCCAGCAGGACAGGGGTTCACGATACGCAGTATTTT.

This clonotype has only a few counts. This chain uses TRBV11-2 with TRBJ2-2, with 8 bases aligning to TRBD2. With V trimmed by 1 base and J by 7 bases, 11 bases remained unmatched. From germline, CDR1 is SGHAT and CDR2 FQNNGV. The CDR3 is 17 amino acids. The CDR3 loop is CASSLALWGSGNGELFF. In DNA form, the CDR3 reads TGTGCCAGCAGCTTAGCTTTGTGGGGTAGCGGGAACGGGGAGCTGTTTTTT.

This clonotype was seen a handful of times. The chain uses TRBV12-3 or TRBV12-4 and TRBJ1-1; D uncertain. V lost 10 bases and J 4 bases, leaving 16 bases between the germline ends. The CDR3 runs 13 residues. The CDR3 spells CATSVYVGTEAFF. The CDR3 region has the DNA TGTGCCACTTCAGTTTATGTCGGCACTGAAGCTTTCTTT.

The chain employs TRBV11-3 and TRBJ2-3, with D maybe TRBD1 (6 bases). There are 19 residues in the CDR3. V was pared by 1 base and J by 1 base, with 21 bases between. The V gene's germline CDR1 is SGHNT and CDR2 YENEEA. The CDR3 DNA sequence: TGTGCCAGCAGCTTAGGCCCGCCCCTGGGGGCCAGGGGCACAGATACGCAGTATTTT. Translation: CASSLGPPLGARGTDTQYF.

The gene calls are TRBV15 and TRBJ2-7; tentatively, D is TRBD2 (5 bases). Germline CDR1 and CDR2: LNHNV and YYDKDF (reference sequence). The germline V and J ends were trimmed by 5 bases and 5 bases, with 13 bases remaining between them. The CDR3 spans 13 residues. CDR3: CATSPRGDHEQYV. The CDR3 nucleotides read TGTGCCACCAGCCCCCGGGGTGACCACGAGCAGTACGTC.

V usage is TRBV27 and J usage is TRBJ2-7; D perhaps matches TRBD2 (5 bases). The germline gives CDR1 MNHEY, CDR2 SMNVEV (reference sequence). The V end was cut by 2 bases, the J end by 0 bases, with 20 bases between. The CDR3 is 18 amino acids. The DNA of the CDR3 is TGTGCCAGCAGTTTAGCGGGCTGGAACACCCTTAGCTCCTACGAGCAGTACTTC. This codes for CASSLAGWNTLSSYEQYF.

V usage is TRBV4-2 and J usage is TRBJ1-1; D possibly corresponds to TRBD1 (6 bases). From germline, CDR1 is LGHNA and CDR2 YNFKEQ. The CDR3 covers 14 residues. Trimming took 3 bases from V and 4 from J, leaving 12 bases between them. The CDR3 reads CASSHQGWGTEAFF. The CDR3 DNA sequence: TGTGCCAGCAGCCATCAGGGGTGGGGCACTGAAGCTTTCTTT.

A remark on this clonotype: An end of the junction differs from the germline gene, which may be a read error. The rearrangement uses TRBV4-1 and TRBJ1-1; D uncertain. This CDR3 has 15 residues. CDR1 is MGHRA and CDR2 is YSYEKL in the germline V gene. The CDR3 DNA follows: TGCGCCAACAGCTTACGGGATCTGGTTGGGACTGAAGCTTTCTTT. Its translation: CANSLRDLVGTEAFF.

CDR3 in amino acids: CASSHPRGYEQYF. The CDR3 DNA is TGTGCCAGCAGCCACCCGCGTGGTTACGAGCAGTACTTC. The chain has TRBV7-9 and TRBJ2-7, with D unclear. CDR1 and CDR2 from the germline V gene are SEHNR and FQNEAQ (reference sequence). V dropped 5 bases and J dropped 4 bases, with 12 bases sitting between them. This CDR3 is 13 amino acids long.

The chain joins TRBV27 to TRBJ2-4; TRBD1 might be the D (5 bases). In germline, CDR1 is MNHEY, CDR2 SMNVEV (reference sequence). The CDR3 runs to 11 residues. Trimming shortened V by 5 bases and J by 9 bases, and 8 bases separated the two germline ends. CDR3 nucleotide sequence: TGTGCCAGCAGTCAGGGCCTCATTCAGTACTTC. The encoded protein is CASSQGLIQYF.

The chain has TRBV7-9 and TRBJ2-7, with a possible D match to TRBD1 (5 bases). Germline V lookup: CDR1 SEHNR, CDR2 FQNEAQ (reference sequence). The V and J ends lost 4 bases and 0 bases respectively, with 16 bases between them. The CDR3 consists of 16 residues. The CDR3 sequence is CASSSERQKSSYEQYF. As DNA, the CDR3 is TGTGCCAGCAGCTCCGAGCGACAGAAATCCTCCTACGAGCAGTACTTC.

This clonotype was recorded at least ten times. This chain connects TRBV7-9 to TRBJ2-1; no definite D call. Looked up from germline, CDR1 is SEHNR and CDR2 is FQNEAQ (reference sequence). V gave up 5 bases and J gave up 0 bases, with 11 bases separating them. This CDR3 comprises 15 residues. The CDR3 sequence is CASSPQVSSYNEQFF. CDR3 in DNA: TGTGCCAGCAGCCCTCAGGTCAGCTCCTACAATGAGCAGTTCTTC.

This clonotype was seen at least ten times. The chain employs TRBV7-9 and TRBJ2-3, with D possibly TRBD1 on 7 matching bases. Germline V gene data show CDR1 as SEHNR and CDR2 as FQNEAQ (reference sequence). The CDR3 runs to 18 residues. The V end was cut by 5 bases, the J end by 4 bases, with 25 bases between. DNA of the CDR3: TGTGCCAGCAGCCGACCGAGCGGCGGGACAGTGCTCGCAGATACGCAGTATTTT. Residues: CASSRPSGGTVLADTQYF.

The chain joins TRBV27 to TRBJ1-1; 8 positions agree with TRBD1. The CDR3 sequence is 15 residues long. The ends lost 2 bases at V and 4 bases at J; junction bases unmatched: 6. Germline V lookup: CDR1 MNHEY, CDR2 SMNVEV (reference sequence). The CDR3 loop reads CASSLDRGAGTEAFF. The DNA of the CDR3 is TGTGCCAGCAGTTTAGACAGGGGCGCGGGCACTGAAGCTTTCTTT.

This clonotype was detected ten times or more. The J gene is TRBJ2-1, the V gene TRBV7-9; TRBD2 agrees at 8 bases. The CDR3 has 17 residues. Germline V gene lookup returns CDR1 SEHNR and CDR2 FQNEAQ (reference sequence). V was clipped by 6 bases and J by 7 bases; unmatched bases: 17. CDR3 sequence reads: CASSFTHRPSGPNEQFF. The CDR3, as DNA: TGTGCCAGCAGTTTTACACATCGACCTAGCGGGCCAAATGAGCAGTTCTTC.

This clonotype was picked up a small number of times. DNA of the CDR3: TGCGCCAGCAGCCAGTTCTCAGATTATAGCAATCAGCCCCAGCATTTT. It encodes CASSQFSDYSNQPQHF. The chain has TRBV4-1 and TRBJ1-5, with no clear D. Per germline, CDR1 MGHRA and CDR2 YSYEKL. The germline V and J ends were trimmed by 3 bases and 0 bases, with 12 bases remaining between them. The CDR3 has 16 amino acids.

This clonotype has a count of ten or more. The V call is TRBV20-1, the J call TRBJ2-6, with a possible D match to TRBD2 (6 bases). The CDR3 extends over 18 amino acids. The V end was cut by 3 bases, the J end by 0 bases, with 18 bases between. Germline V CDR1 and CDR2: DFQATT, SNEGSKA (reference sequence). CDR3 nucleotide sequence: TGCAGTGCTAGTAGCGAGACTAGGTATCGCTCTGGGGCCAACGTCCTGACTTTC. Protein product: CSASSETRYRSGANVLTF.

Of note for this clonotype: A much larger clonotype is one base distant, so this may be a read error. The J gene is TRBJ1-5, the V gene TRBV12-3 or TRBV12-4; no clear D. The CDR3 totals 15 residues. CDR3 bases: TGTGCCAACAGTCCCCCCGGTATCGGCAATCAGCCCCAGCATTTT. Translation: CANSPPGIGNQPQHF.

This clonotype was observed a few times. V usage is TRBV6-1 and J usage is TRBJ1-1; no reliable D call. This CDR3 contains 16 residues. Germline V gene lookup returns CDR1 MNHNS and CDR2 SASEGT. V was clipped by 5 bases and J by 5 bases, with 21 bases between them. CDR3: CASSSPGSGGLTEAFF. The CDR3 coding sequence is TGTGCCAGCAGTTCCCCGGGGAGCGGAGGGTTGACTGAAGCTTTCTTT.